This is a list of T cell receptor beta chains from one sample in a study of T cells after yellow fever vaccination. One entry per CDR3 protein, called by TCRdb with MiXCR from the 5' RACE reads. Found here are over 110,000 distinct CDR3 sequences, 6.5% to 8.5% of them singletons; the top ten hold under 0.85%. The sequencing here drew on CD4+ T cells sorted from PBMCs, taken 5 days after the yellow fever booster vaccination. These receptors were collected from a young man who received the YFV17D yellow fever vaccine. Each CDR3 is given with its conserved first and last residue. A D gene is named only where the DNA matches it firmly. A clone size is listed for some rows: how often the clone was seen (once, few, many), or a class if it is expanded.

>TRBJ2-6|many|TRBV4-2|.
TGTGCCAGCAGCTCTCCGATGTCTGGGGCCAACGTCCTGACTTTC
CASSSPMSGANVLTF
>TRBJ2-5|many|TRBV7-9|.
TGTGCCAGCAGCCCCAGGGGGCGGGAGGTGACCCAGTACTTC
CASSPRGREVTQYF
>TRBJ2-7|few|TRBV5-5|.
TGTGCCAGCAGCGTCGGGCTCCTCTGCTACGAGCAGTACTTC
CASSVGLLCYEQYF
>TRBJ2-2|many|TRBV20-1|.
TGCAGTGCTAGAGATCGGGGCAGGGGAACCACCGGGGAGCTGTTTTTT
CSARDRGRGTTGELFF
>TRBJ2-3|many|TRBV12-5|TRBD1
TGTGCTAGTGCTCTAACGGGACAGGTAGGAGATACGCAGTATTTT
CASALTGQVGDTQYF
>TRBJ2-2|many|TRBV20-1|.
TGCAGTGCTAGGCAGTTGCAGCTCGGTTCCACCGGGGAGCTGTTTTTT
CSARQLQLGSTGELFF
>TRBJ2-1|many|TRBV3-1|TRBD2
TGTGCCAGCAGCCCAGGGACTAGCGGGAGACGAGGCTATGAGCAGTTCTTC
CASSPGTSGRRGYEQFF
>TRBJ2-1|many|TRBV7-2|TRBD2
TGTGCCAGCACTAAAAGGACTAGCTCCTACAATGAGCAGTTCTTC
CASTKRTSSYNEQFF
>TRBJ2-7|many|TRBV5-1|.
TGCGCCAGCAGCTTGGATGCGGCAGGGACTGCCTACGAGCAGTACTTC
CASSLDAAGTAYEQYF
>TRBJ2-3|many|TRBV11-1|TRBD2
TGTGCCAGCAGCTCGGGACTAGCGGGAGTTCCACGCACAGATACGCAGTATTTT
CASSSGLAGVPRTDTQYF
>TRBJ2-1|many|TRBV20-1|TRBD2
TGCAGTGCTATTAGCGGGAACAATGAGCAGTTCTTC
CSAISGNNEQFF
>TRBJ2-6|many|TRBV27|.
TGTGCCAGCAGTTTGGAATCGGCTGGCTCTGGGGCCAACGTCCTGACTTTC
CASSLESAGSGANVLTF
>TRBJ1-1|many|TRBV6-5|.
TGTGCCAGCAGTCTAACCCCCGGGAGCACTGAAGCTTTCTTT
CASSLTPGSTEAFF
>TRBJ2-3|many|TRBV20-1|TRBD2
TGCAGTGCCGGACTAGCGGGGAGCACAGATACGCAGTATTTT
CSAGLAGSTDTQYF
>TRBJ1-3|many|TRBV12-3/TRBV12-4|.
TGTGCCAGCAGTTTATTAATATGGACGGATGAAGGAAACACCATATATTTT
CASSLLIWTDEGNTIYF
>TRBJ2-2|few|TRBV7-2|TRBD2
TGTGCCGTGACTAGCGGGAGACTCCGCGGCACCGGGGAGCTGTTTTTT
CAVTSGRLRGTGELFF
>TRBJ2-7|many|TRBV24-1|TRBD2
TGTGCCACCAGTGCCCCGTCAGCGGGAGGCCGCTACGAGCAGTACTTC
CATSAPSAGGRYEQYF
>TRBJ2-1|many|TRBV6-2/TRBV6-3|.
TGTGCCAGCAGCTCAAAAAGCTCCTACAATGAGCAGTTCTTC
CASSSKSSYNEQFF
>TRBJ2-1|few|TRBV5-1|TRBD2
TGCGCCAGCAGCTTGGCCCCGACTAGCGGTTACAATGAGCAGTTCTTC
CASSLAPTSGYNEQFF
>TRBJ2-1|many|TRBV7-9|TRBD2
TGTGCCAGCAGCCTAGCGGGATTGGGGAACAATGAGCAGTTCTTC
CASSLAGLGNNEQFF
>TRBJ2-7|many|TRBV15|TRBD2
TGTGCCACCAGCGGGGCGCTAGCGGGAGGCCACGAGCAGTACTTC
CATSGALAGGHEQYF
>TRBJ2-3|many|TRBV5-1|.
TGCGCCAGCAGCTTAGTGGCTCCAGATACGCAGTATTTT
CASSLVAPDTQYF
>TRBJ2-3|many|TRBV7-2|.
TGTGCCAGCAGCCCTACTGCGGATACGCAGTATTTT
CASSPTADTQYF
>TRBJ1-2|.|TRBV7-2|.
TGTGCCAGCAGCTTAGTTGGGGCTGGCTACACCTTC
CASSLVGAGYTF
>TRBJ2-3|few|TRBV11-2|.
TGTGCCAGCAGCGGGCCTCGTACAGATACGCAGTATTTT
CASSGPRTDTQYF
>TRBJ2-5|many|TRBV7-9|.
TGTGCCAGCAGCTTAGCGGGAGCTATCGAGACCCAGTACTTC
CASSLAGAIETQYF
>TRBJ1-1|.|TRBV18|.
TGTGCCAGCTCACGAGGGCAGGGCAGTACTGAAGCTTTCTTT
CASSRGQGSTEAFF
>TRBJ1-4|few|TRBV10-2|.
TGCGCCAGCAGTGAGTCGGGGCAGACTATGGAAAAACTGTTTTTT
CASSESGQTMEKLFF
>TRBJ1-6|many|TRBV20-1|.
TGCAGTGCTAGAGCGGGCGTCAGGTCACCCCTCCACTTT
CSARAGVRSPLHF
>TRBJ2-5|.|TRBV4-2|.
TGTGCCAGCAGGCGAGGGAGCGGAGTCCAAGAGACCCAGTACTTC
CASRRGSGVQETQYF
>TRBJ2-7|many|TRBV5-6|TRBD2
TGCGCCAGCAGTAGGGCTAGCGGGATACACGAGCAGTACTTC
CASSRASGIHEQYF